Following are 8 T cell receptor beta chains from one sample sequenced in a study of T cells in Graves' hyperthyroidism and ophthalmopathy. The TCR beta CDR3 regions underwent amplification using RNA transcripts as the source. The HTBI primer set served for first-round RT-PCR of the TCR CDR3. TCRdb redid the calling of the multiplex PCR reads with MiXCR, one entry per CDR3 protein. The repertoire consists of hundreds of thousands of distinct CDR3 sequences, with roughly 14% occurring once and the leading ten covering about 12%. The specimen was blood. These receptors all stem from a man aged 18 to 30 with Graves' ophthalmopathy.

This clonotype was detected many times. The gene calls are TRBV18 and TRBJ1-4; D may be TRBD1 (6 bases). The CDR3 sequence is 13 residues long. Germline V lookup: CDR1 KGHSH, CDR2 LQKENI. The V and J ends lost 5 bases and 8 bases respectively, with 12 bases between them. The CDR3 nucleotides read TGTGCCAGCTCAACGGGGGCTCGGGAAAAACTGTTTTTT. It is translated as CASSTGAREKLFF.

This clonotype was seen a handful of times. The genes are TRBV19 and TRBJ2-1; 12 nucleotides match TRBD2. The CDR3 is 17 residues long. The germline V gene encodes CDR1 LNHDA and CDR2 SQIVND (reference sequence). The junction had 9 bases not matched to a gene; V was cut back by 4 bases and J by 5 bases. The CDR3 loop reads CASSRAASGRADNEQFF. For the CDR3, the DNA is TGTGCCAGTAGTAGGGCGGCTAGCGGGAGGGCAGACAATGAGCAGTTCTTC.

The chain joins TRBV19 to TRBJ2-2; D remains ambiguous. Germline-derived CDR1 and CDR2 are LNHDA and SQIVND (reference sequence). Trimming pared 1 base from V and 1 base from J, leaving 7 bases between. This CDR3 comprises 15 residues. DNA of the CDR3: TGTGCCAGTAGTATAGGGCCCGGGAACACCGGGGAGCTGTTTTTT. Protein sequence: CASSIGPGNTGELFF. Drawing the rest from reference TRBV19 and TRBJ2-2, the complete variable domain is DGGITQSPKYLFRKEGQNVTLSCEQNLNHDAMYWYRQDPGQGLRLIYYSQIVNDFQKGDIAEGYSVSREKKESFPLTVTSAQKNPTAFYLCASSIGPGNTGELFFGEGSRLTVL.

J is TRBJ1-5 and V is TRBV27; tentatively, D is TRBD1 (6 bases). Germline V CDR1 and CDR2: MNHEY, SMNVEV (reference sequence). V lost 6 bases, J lost 4 bases, and 19 bases lay in between. The CDR3 runs 16 residues. This chain's CDR3 is CASSQRTGQPNQPQHF. The CDR3 DNA reads as TGTGCCAGCAGCCAAAGAACAGGACAGCCAAATCAGCCCCAGCATTTT.

This clonotype came up a few times. The J gene is TRBJ2-5, the V gene TRBV5-1; D may match TRBD1 or TRBD2 (5 bases each). V was cut by 2 bases and J by 3 bases, with 14 bases left in between. The CDR3 has 15 amino acids. Germline lookup yields CDR1 SGHRS and CDR2 YFSETQ. The CDR3 region has the DNA TGCGCCAGCAGCTTATCCGGGACGCACGAAGAGACCCAGTACTTC. This translates into CASSLSGTHEETQYF. Filled out from reference TRBV5-1 and TRBJ2-5, the complete variable domain reads KAGVTQTPRYLIKTRGQQVTLSCSPISGHRSVSWYQQTPGQGLQFLFEYFSETQRNKGNFPGRFSGRQFSNSRSEMNVSTLELGDSALYLCASSLSGTHEETQYFGPGTRLLVL.

V is TRBV2 and J is TRBJ2-3, with 9 positions matching TRBD2. V dropped 2 bases and J dropped 1; count of bases not matched to a gene: 10. Per the germline V gene, CDR1 is SNHLY and CDR2 is FYNNEI. This CDR3 contains 18 residues. The CDR3 nucleotides read TGTGCCAGCAGTGAAAGTGTAGCTAGCGGGGTGGGCACAGATACGCAGTATTTT. Translation gives CASSESVASGVGTDTQYF.

This clonotype turned up a few times. The V gene is TRBV15, the J gene TRBJ2-3; no clear D gene. The CDR3 consists of 13 residues. The germline gives CDR1 LNHNV, CDR2 YYDKDF (reference sequence). Trimming removed 1 base at V and 6 bases at J, with 8 bases between. This CDR3 reads CATSRGLMDTQYF. CDR3 DNA sequence: TGTGCCACCAGCAGAGGTCTGATGGATACGCAGTATTTT.

This clonotype was recorded many times. The CDR3 spells CASSRTVLPYEQYF. The CDR3 nucleotides are TGCGCCAGCAGCCGGACAGTTTTACCCTACGAGCAGTACTTC. V is TRBV10-1 and J is TRBJ2-7; tentative D call: TRBD1 (6 bases). The length of the CDR3 is 14 residues. The V end lost 6 bases, the J end lost 2 bases, and 14 bases lay between the germline ends. The germline gives CDR1 WNHNN, CDR2 SYGVQD (reference sequence).